These 27 T cell receptor beta chains share one sample of origin, sequenced in a study of blood T cells in healthy people across ages. A second PCR, run for roughly 7 to 12 cycles, used a sample-barcoded 5' primer plus a J-beta primer mix. TCRdb re-derived calls from the 5' RACE reads in MiXCR, one entry per CDR3 protein. The table has 780,000 or so distinct CDR3 sequences, about 53% seen once; the top ten hold 41%. Source material: blood. These receptors all stem from a man older than 75 in good health.

The rearrangement joins TRBV5-1 to TRBJ2-5; 8 bases align to TRBD2. V dropped 1 base and J dropped 5; count of bases not matched to a gene: 7. CDR3 length equals 15 residues. Germline lookup yields CDR1 SGHRS and CDR2 YFSETQ. As DNA, the CDR3 is TGCGCCAGCAGCTTGACGCGGGGGGCGGCGGAGACCCAGTACTTC. Amino acid sequence: CASSLTRGAAETQYF.

This clonotype was seen a handful of times. This chain uses TRBV20-1 with TRBJ2-7; D may be TRBD2 (6 bases). The CDR3 length is 15 residues. The germline V gene encodes CDR1 DFQATT and CDR2 SNEGSKA (reference sequence). V dropped 0 bases and J dropped 4 bases, with 16 bases sitting between them. The CDR3 coding sequence is TGCAGTGCTAGAGATCTGGGGGAGGTGAATTACGAGCAGTACTTC. As protein: CSARDLGEVNYEQYF.

The chain couples TRBV6-1 to TRBJ1-2; D uncertain. This CDR3 has 13 amino acids. CDR1 MNHNS and CDR2 SASEGT come from the germline V gene. V was clipped by 5 bases and J by 7 bases, with 14 bases between them. The CDR3 coding sequence is TGTGCCAGCAGTTCGAGTAACCGAAGTGGCTACACCTTC. Encoded protein: CASSSSNRSGYTF.

The chain recombines TRBV11-2 with TRBJ1-1; 9 bases agree with TRBD1. CDR1 is SGHAT, CDR2 FQNNGV, per germline. CDR3 length equals 16 residues. Trimming removed 5 bases from V and 10 bases from J; junction bases left unmatched: 17. The CDR3 spells CASSPRVLGQGIAAFF. In DNA, the CDR3 is TGTGCCAGCAGCCCCCGGGTCCTGGGACAGGGTATCGCAGCTTTCTTT.

The V call is TRBV7-9, the J call TRBJ2-7, with D possibly called TRBD1 or TRBD2 (6 bases each). Germline V gene lookup returns CDR1 SEHNR and CDR2 FQNEAQ (reference sequence). Trimming removed 4 bases from V and 3 bases from J, with 10 bases in between. The CDR3 totals 13 residues. Written as DNA, the CDR3 is TGTGCCAGCAGCTACAGGGACTTCTACGAGCAGTACTTC. It specifies CASSYRDFYEQYF.

A note on this clonotype: The junction departs from germline at one end; a sequencing error may be responsible. V and J are TRBV6-5 and TRBJ1-2; TRBD1 aligns across 9 bases. Looked up from germline, CDR1 is MNHEY and CDR2 is SVGAGI. This CDR3 region has 15 residues. CDR3 sequence (DNA): TGTGCCAGCAGTTACCGGACAGGGGAGGACTATGACTACACCTTC. Protein product: CASSYRTGEDYDYTF.

The chain has TRBV14 and TRBJ1-4, with D uncertain. The CDR3 has 15 residues. Trimming stripped 4 bases from V and 12 bases from J, with 21 bases between. Germline values: CDR1 SGHDN, CDR2 FVKESK. This CDR3 reads CASSPQALRSEQLFF. CDR3 nucleotides: TGTGCCAGCAGCCCTCAAGCACTACGTTCCGAACAACTGTTTTTT.

This chain uses TRBV2 with TRBJ2-5, with 8 bases that match TRBD1. The tail of the sequence fits TRBJ2-1 better, so the J call may be wrong. CDR1 is SNHLY, CDR2 FYNNEI, per germline. The CDR3 contains 15 residues. The CDR3 DNA follows: TGTGCCAGCAGTGAAAATACAGGGGGACAAGAGACCCAGTTCTTC. Residues: CASSENTGGQETQFF.

In the case of this clonotype: At one end the junction does not follow the germline gene, possibly because of a read error. The chain combines TRBV24-1 with TRBJ2-1; TRBD2 matches at 9 bases. The CDR3 covers 16 residues. CDR1 KGHDR and CDR2 SFDVKD come from the germline V gene. In DNA, the CDR3 is TGTACCACCAGTGACCCCGTGCTAGCGGGGAACAATGAGCAGTTCTTC. This gives the protein CTTSDPVLAGNNEQFF.

The chain uses TRBV6-5 and TRBJ1-1, with D unclear. The germline V and J ends were trimmed by 2 bases and 1 base, with 5 bases remaining between them. CDR3 size: 13 residues. Germline V gene data show CDR1 as MNHEY and CDR2 as SVGAGI. The CDR3 loop is CASSYGSNTEAFF. CDR3 DNA sequence: TGTGCCAGCAGTTACGGATCGAACACTGAAGCTTTCTTT.

The V call is TRBV11-2, the J call TRBJ2-5; D is possibly TRBD1 or TRBD2 (5 bases each). Trimming shortened V by 0 bases and J by 5 bases, and 16 bases separated the two germline ends. This CDR3 is built from 16 residues. Germline CDR1 is SGHAT and CDR2 is FQNNGV. The CDR3 coding sequence is TGTGCCAGCAGCTTAGAGGGACGGCCCGTCACGGAGACCCAGTACTTC. Encoded protein: CASSLEGRPVTETQYF.

V is TRBV27 and J is TRBJ2-3, with TRBD2 identical over 8 bases. Trimming removed 5 bases from V and 4 bases from J; junction bases left unmatched: 5. The CDR3 contains 14 residues. Germline loops: CDR1 MNHEY, CDR2 SMNVEV (reference sequence). The CDR3 bases are TGTGCCAGCAGTACCACAGCGGGGGCAGATACGCAGTATTTT. This codes for CASSTTAGADTQYF.

The table lists this clonotype with a few counts. This chain connects TRBV21-1 to TRBJ2-7; TRBD1, the table's D call, was not compared with the DNA. TRBV21-1 is a listed pseudogene. There are 15 residues in the CDR3. This CDR3 is CASSTDSPRTYEQYF. The DNA of the CDR3 is TGTGCCAGCAGCACCGACAGTCCTAGAACCTACGAGCAGTACTTC.

The chain links TRBV16 to TRBJ1-4; 7 bases agree with TRBD1. The CDR3 is 14 amino acids. The junction had 7 bases not matched to a gene; V was cut back by 5 bases and J by 7 bases. Germline V lookup: CDR1 KGHSY, CDR2 FQNENV. Here the CDR3 DNA reads TGTGCCAGCAGCGATCCGGGACAGCTTGAAAAACTGTTTTTT. This encodes CASSDPGQLEKLFF.

J is TRBJ1-2 and V is TRBV4-1; D is ambiguous. The CDR3 totals 13 residues. The V and J ends lost 5 bases and 4 bases respectively, with 11 bases between them. CDR1 and CDR2 (germline): MGHRA, YSYEKL. The CDR3 DNA is TGCGCCAGCAGCGGCCCCTTTGGCTATGGCTACACCTTC. Amino acids: CASSGPFGYGYTF.

This clonotype was seen only a few times. The gene calls are TRBV28 and TRBJ1-6; TRBD1 matches at 10 bases. Germline values: CDR1 MDHEN, CDR2 SYDVKM. This CDR3 contains 15 residues. Germline trimming cut 6 bases from V and 6 bases from J; bases unmatched to any gene: 5. This CDR3 reads CASRETGGPNSPLHF. CDR3 nucleotides: TGTGCCAGCAGAGAGACAGGGGGCCCTAATTCACCCCTCCACTTT.

This clonotype rates as medium-sized. The chain carries TRBV20-1 and TRBJ2-1; 8 positions agree with TRBD2. Germline V lookup: CDR1 DFQATT, CDR2 SNEGSKA (reference sequence). The CDR3 has 15 residues. V dropped 5 bases and J dropped 0; count of bases not matched to a gene: 6. CDR3 sequence (DNA): TGCAGTGCTCGCGGACTAGCAGACTCCTACAATGAGCAGTTCTTC. Translated, it gives CSARGLADSYNEQFF.

There are a few counts of this clonotype. The chain joins TRBV9 to TRBJ2-3; D may be TRBD2 (5 bases). The CDR3 is made up of 15 amino acids. Germline lookup yields CDR1 SGDLS and CDR2 YYNGEE. The V end was cut by 3 bases, the J end by 0 bases, with 11 bases between. The CDR3 bases are TGTGCCAGCAGCGCCCGCGGCGGGAGCACAGATACGCAGTATTTT. This codes for CASSARGGSTDTQYF.

This chain links TRBV5-1 with TRBJ1-2; a weak D match, TRBD1 (6 bases). The CDR3 extends over 15 amino acids. Germline V CDR1 and CDR2: SGHRS, YFSETQ. The V end was cut by 4 bases, the J end by 4 bases, with 17 bases between. In DNA, the CDR3 is TGCGCCAGCAGCGCCACTCAGGGGCCCGCCTATGGCTACACCTTC. It codes for CASSATQGPAYGYTF.

The sample holds a few counts of this clonotype. The chain links TRBV12-3 or TRBV12-4 to TRBJ1-2; 8 bases map to TRBD1. The ends lost 8 bases at V and 3 bases at J; junction bases unmatched: 5. There are 13 residues in the CDR3. CDR3 loop: CASSTGEDYGYTF. For the CDR3, the DNA is TGTGCCAGCTCGACAGGGGAGGACTATGGCTACACCTTC.

A note on this clonotype: With a much larger clone just one base away, this may be a read error. The chain has TRBV21-1 and TRBJ2-2; the listed D gene, TRBD2, was not tested against the DNA. TRBV21-1 is a recognized pseudogene. CDR3 length equals 20 residues. DNA of the CDR3: TGTGCCGGCAGCAAAATTGGGACTAGCGGAAGGGAGAAGGGGACCGGGGAGCTGTTTTTT. As protein: CAGSKIGTSGREKGTGELFF.

This clonotype was counted ten times or more. The V gene is TRBV29-1, the J gene TRBJ2-7; 8 nucleotides agree with TRBD2. This CDR3 is built from 12 residues. The germline V gene encodes CDR1 SQVTM and CDR2 ANQGSEA. The CDR3 region has the DNA TGCAGTACGCGGGGGGACTCCTACGAGCAGTACTTC. Amino acids: CSTRGDSYEQYF.

V gene TRBV20-1 combines with J gene TRBJ2-3, with 10 bases identical to TRBD2. V trimming: 6 bases; J trimming: 3 bases; junction bases outside the gene matches: 15. This CDR3 has 17 amino acids. Germline V CDR1 and CDR2: DFQATT, SNEGSKA (reference sequence). CDR3 coding DNA: TGCAGTGCCCCCCCACCAGTACTAGCGGGGCTAACAGATACGCAGTATTTT. This codes for CSAPPPVLAGLTDTQYF.

This clonotype appeared a few times. The chain has TRBV2 and TRBJ2-4, with a tentative D call TRBD1 (6 bases). The V end was cut by 5 bases, the J end by 4 bases, with 9 bases between. Germline-derived CDR1 and CDR2 are SNHLY and FYNNEI. This CDR3 has 13 residues. As DNA, the CDR3 is TGTGCCAGCAGTCAGGGGTTGAAAAACATTCAGTACTTC. It codes for CASSQGLKNIQYF. The full variable domain, completed using reference TRBV2 and TRBJ2-4, is EPEVTQTPSHQVTQMGQEVILRCVPISNHLYFYWYRQILGQKVEFLVSFYNNEISEKSEIFDDQFSVERPDGSNFTLKIRSTKLEDSAMYFCASSQGLKNIQYFGAGTRLSVL.

The chain joins TRBV28 to TRBJ2-3, with TRBD1 matching 8 bases. Per the germline V gene, CDR1 is MDHEN and CDR2 is SYDVKM. The CDR3 runs to 16 residues. V shed 7 bases, J shed 5 bases, and the junction held 14 bases outside the gene matches. In DNA form, the CDR3 reads TGTGCCAGCAATGATCCTGGTACAGGGGGTATAGATACGCAGTATTTT. This translates into CASNDPGTGGIDTQYF.

This clonotype was recorded only once. A junction boundary mismatches the germline segment, possibly from a read error. V is TRBV4-2 and J is TRBJ2-3; possible D gene TRBD2, 6 bases. Germline assignment: CDR1 LGHNA and CDR2 YNFKEQ. The CDR3 consists of 15 residues. Here the CDR3 DNA reads TGTACCAGCAGCCAAAGGGAGGTCAGCACAGATACGCAGTATTTT. Translating it yields CTSSQREVSTDTQYF.

The rearrangement links TRBV29-1 to TRBJ2-3; D is ambiguous. There are 16 residues in the CDR3. Trimming pared 8 bases from V and 0 bases from J, leaving 21 bases between. Germline-derived CDR1 and CDR2 are SQVTM and ANQGSEA. The CDR3 here is CSSKGPYTISTDTQYF. DNA for the CDR3: TGCAGCTCCAAAGGGCCCTATACTATTAGCACAGATACGCAGTATTTT.